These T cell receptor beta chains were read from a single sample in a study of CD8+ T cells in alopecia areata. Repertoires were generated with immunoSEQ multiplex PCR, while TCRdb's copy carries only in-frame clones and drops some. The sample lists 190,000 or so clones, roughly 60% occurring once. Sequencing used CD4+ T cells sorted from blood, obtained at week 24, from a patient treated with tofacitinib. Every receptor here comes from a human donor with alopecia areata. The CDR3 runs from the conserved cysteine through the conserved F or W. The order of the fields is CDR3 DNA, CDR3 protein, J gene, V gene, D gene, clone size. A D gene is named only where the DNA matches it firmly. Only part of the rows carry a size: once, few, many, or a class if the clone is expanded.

CDR3 DNA: TGTGCCAGCAGTGAAAGCAGATCCAGAGTACGTGGGTCCATTCAGTACTTC; CDR3 protein: CASSESRSRVRGSIQYF; J gene: TRBJ2-4; V gene: TRBV2; D gene: .; clone size: .
CDR3 DNA: TGTGCCAGCTCCCAGGGAGCGAACACTGAAGCTTTCTTC; CDR3 protein: CASSQGANTEAFF; J gene: TRBJ1-1; V gene: TRBV2; D gene: .; clone size: .
CDR3 DNA: TGTGCCAGCAGCACCCCGGAAGCTTTCTTT; CDR3 protein: CASSTPEAFF; J gene: TRBJ1-1; V gene: TRBV14; D gene: .; clone size: .
CDR3 DNA: TGTGCCAGCAGCGCCCCTAGGAGGGGCTACAATGAGCAGTTCTTC; CDR3 protein: CASSAPRRGYNEQFF; J gene: TRBJ2-1; V gene: TRBV5-6; D gene: .; clone size: .
CDR3 DNA: TGCGCCAGCAGGGATCAAGGGTCCTACGAGCAGTACTTC; CDR3 protein: CASRDQGSYEQYF; J gene: TRBJ2-7; V gene: TRBV5-1; D gene: .; clone size: .
CDR3 DNA: TGTGCCAGCAGCTTGGCTTCGGCAGGTTCAAATTCACCCCTCCACTTT; CDR3 protein: CASSLASAGSNSPLHF; J gene: TRBJ1-6; V gene: TRBV5-6; D gene: .; clone size: few
CDR3 DNA: TGTGCCAGCAGTCCCCCGGGGTGGCAACAAGAGACCCAGTACTTC; CDR3 protein: CASSPPGWQQETQYF; J gene: TRBJ2-5; V gene: TRBV6-5; D gene: .; clone size: .
CDR3 DNA: TGTGCCAGCAGCTTAAGGGGGGGAGAGACCCAGTACTTC; CDR3 protein: CASSLRGGETQYF; J gene: TRBJ2-5; V gene: TRBV13; D gene: .; clone size: .
CDR3 DNA: TGTGCCAGCAGAGAGCAAGAGACCCAGTACTTC; CDR3 protein: CASREQETQYF; J gene: TRBJ2-5; V gene: TRBV7-2; D gene: .; clone size: .
CDR3 DNA: TGTGCCAGCAGTTACACTAGATCCAGGGCCACGGACATGAACACTGAAGCTTTCTTT; CDR3 protein: CASSYTRSRATDMNTEAFF; J gene: TRBJ1-1; V gene: TRBV13; D gene: .; clone size: .
CDR3 DNA: TGTGCCAGCACTCCGGGACAGGACTATGGCTACACCTTC; CDR3 protein: CASTPGQDYGYTF; J gene: TRBJ1-2; V gene: TRBV6-5; D gene: TRBD1; clone size: .
CDR3 DNA: TGTGCCAGCAGCGTAGCCCAGGGCGATACGCAGTATTTT; CDR3 protein: CASSVAQGDTQYF; J gene: TRBJ2-3; V gene: TRBV9; D gene: .; clone size: .
CDR3 DNA: TGTGCCTGGAGCCCTACTAGCGGGCCCTGGGATACGCAGTATTTT; CDR3 protein: CAWSPTSGPWDTQYF; J gene: TRBJ2-3; V gene: TRBV30; D gene: TRBD2; clone size: .
CDR3 DNA: TGTGCCAGCAGCTTCGACCGGGGTGGCTACACCTTC; CDR3 protein: CASSFDRGGYTF; J gene: TRBJ1-2; V gene: TRBV9; D gene: .; clone size: .
CDR3 DNA: TGCAGCGTTGAGCGGGAGGGGACAGATACGCAGTATTTT; CDR3 protein: CSVEREGTDTQYF; J gene: TRBJ2-3; V gene: TRBV29-1; D gene: TRBD2; clone size: .
CDR3 DNA: TGTGCCAGCTCACCGCCTAGCCTTCCACATACGCAGTATTTT; CDR3 protein: CASSPPSLPHTQYF; J gene: TRBJ2-3; V gene: TRBV18; D gene: .; clone size: .
CDR3 DNA: TGTGCCAGCAGCCCCCTCGGGGGACAGGGACCCTATGGCTACACCTTC; CDR3 protein: CASSPLGGQGPYGYTF; J gene: TRBJ1-2; V gene: TRBV14; D gene: TRBD1; clone size: once
CDR3 DNA: TGCGCCAGCAGCCAAGGGGGTAGCGGGAGGGATACGCAGTATTTT; CDR3 protein: CASSQGGSGRDTQYF; J gene: TRBJ2-3; V gene: TRBV4-3; D gene: TRBD2; clone size: .
CDR3 DNA: TGCGCCAGCAGCTTGGGCACAGTGAACACTGAAGCTTTCTTT; CDR3 protein: CASSLGTVNTEAFF; J gene: TRBJ1-1; V gene: TRBV5-1; D gene: .; clone size: .
CDR3 DNA: TGTGCCAGCAGCCAACCATACCCACCCTATGGCTACACCTTC; CDR3 protein: CASSQPYPPYGYTF; J gene: TRBJ1-2; V gene: TRBV14; D gene: .; clone size: .
CDR3 DNA: TGTGCCACCCTTGACAGGGGCAATGAGCAGTTCTTC; CDR3 protein: CATLDRGNEQFF; J gene: TRBJ2-1; V gene: TRBV6-5; D gene: TRBD1; clone size: .
CDR3 DNA: TGTGCCAGCAGCGTAGTTGGTCGACAGGGCGCCTACGAGCAGTACTTC; CDR3 protein: CASSVVGRQGAYEQYF; J gene: TRBJ2-7; V gene: TRBV9; D gene: TRBD1; clone size: once
CDR3 DNA: TGCAGCGCTGGAGACAGGGGGCGAGAGACCCAGTACTTC; CDR3 protein: CSAGDRGRETQYF; J gene: TRBJ2-5; V gene: TRBV29-1; D gene: TRBD1; clone size: .
CDR3 DNA: TGTGCCAGCAGCCCCAGGGACAGGGGAATTGCCGGGGAGCTGTTTTTT; CDR3 protein: CASSPRDRGIAGELFF; J gene: TRBJ2-2; V gene: TRBV27; D gene: TRBD1; clone size: once
CDR3 DNA: TGTGCCACCAGCAGTGCTCGGACACTTAGCAATCAGCCCCAGCATTTT; CDR3 protein: CATSSARTLSNQPQHF; J gene: TRBJ1-5; V gene: TRBV15; D gene: .; clone size: .
CDR3 DNA: TGTGCCAGCAGCTTAAGATCCCAGGTTCCGAACGAGCAGTACTTC; CDR3 protein: CASSLRSQVPNEQYF; J gene: TRBJ2-7; V gene: TRBV7-9; D gene: .; clone size: .
CDR3 DNA: TGTGCCAGCAGCACCCTGACAGGGGGCGTTGAGACCCAGTACTTC; CDR3 protein: CASSTLTGGVETQYF; J gene: TRBJ2-5; V gene: TRBV5-6; D gene: TRBD1; clone size: few
CDR3 DNA: TGCGCCAGCAGCTCACGACAGGGGGCCTCCTACGAGCAGTACTTC; CDR3 protein: CASSSRQGASYEQYF; J gene: TRBJ2-7; V gene: TRBV4-1; D gene: TRBD1; clone size: .
CDR3 DNA: TGTGCCAGCTCACCCTGGTCAGGGGGCGAAGGCTATGGCTACACCTTC; CDR3 protein: CASSPWSGGEGYGYTF; J gene: TRBJ1-2; V gene: TRBV18; D gene: TRBD1; clone size: .